This T cell receptor beta chain was documented in a study of cytomegalovirus exposure and HLA in healthy donors. PCR involved 60 Vbeta and 13 Jbeta primers. Generated by immunoSEQ multiplex PCR, the TCRdb table keeps only in-frame clones and is missing some. The sample contains 150,000 to 200,000 clones, around 80% of which appear only once. For this clone: What it binds is not known.

Losses at the gene ends were 6 bases for V and 4 bases for J; bases not matched to a gene: 2. The CDR3 length is 12 residues. Germline CDR1 is MNHNY and CDR2 is SVGAGI (reference sequence). General study points: In a later analysis, TCR beta V- and J-gene trimming was associated with a missense DCLRE1C variant. For most TCR sequences rarity was the rule, although some public TCRs occurred in many donors.

The sequencing sample was made of PBMCs. The V and J genes are TRBV6-6 and TRBJ1-2; 7 bases align to TRBD1. The TCR comes from a woman in her forties or fifties in good health and CMV-seronegative. The CDR3 loop reads CASSTGAYGYTF. The CDR3 bases are TGTGCCAGCAGCACAGGGGCCTATGGCTACACCTTC.